The rows below give T cell receptor beta chains drawn from one sample of a study of technical replicates of blood from a few donors. Libraries were prepared by immunoSEQ multiplex PCR; TCRdb keeps only in-frame clonotypes and omits some of them. The repertoire holds tens of thousands of clones, with around 87% as singletons. Sequenced material: PBMCs. The receptors originated from a human donor in good health. Some clones in this sample may be carry-over from other donors' samples. Each CDR3 is given with its conserved first and last residue. The order of the fields is clone size, D gene, V gene, J gene, CDR3 protein, CDR3 DNA. D genes are given only for firm matches. Size is omitted from some rows. Given values are once, few, many or a class for expanded clones.

size: few; D: NA; V: TRBV19; J: TRBJ1-5; CDR3: CASTQVLNQPQHF; DNA: TGTGCCAGTACACAGGTTCTCAATCAGCCCCAGCATTTT
size: NA; D: TRBD1; V: TRBV6-1; J: TRBJ2-7; CDR3: CASRTAGTGGREQYF; DNA: TGTGCCAGCAGAACTGCGGGGACAGGGGGCCGGGAGCAGTACTTC
size: NA; D: NA; V: TRBV7-9; J: TRBJ1-4; CDR3: CASSFAGDAEKLFF; DNA: TGTGCCAGCAGCTTTGCAGGGGACGCAGAAAAACTGTTTTTT
size: NA; D: NA; V: TRBV7-9; J: TRBJ2-7; CDR3: CASSLVSAGLYEQYF; DNA: TGTGCCAGCAGCTTAGTATCGGCGGGCCTCTACGAGCAGTACTTC
size: NA; D: NA; V: TRBV7-9; J: TRBJ2-1; CDR3: CASSKTGTGYNEQFF; DNA: TGTGCCAGCAGCAAAACGGGGACTGGATACAATGAGCAGTTCTTC
size: once; D: TRBD1; V: TRBV19; J: TRBJ1-3; CDR3: CASSQTGDGNTIYF; DNA: TGTGCCAGTAGTCAGACAGGGGACGGAAACACCATATATTTT
size: few; D: TRBD2; V: TRBV5-1; J: TRBJ2-7; CDR3: CASSLSRREGRYEQYF; DNA: TGCGCCAGCAGCTTATCCCGGCGGGAGGGCCGCTACGAGCAGTACTTC
size: once; D: TRBD1; V: TRBV5-1; J: TRBJ1-6; CDR3: CASSGGTGRSPLHF; DNA: TGCGCCAGCAGCGGGGGGACAGGACGATCACCCCTCCACTTT
size: NA; D: TRBD1; V: TRBV6-5; J: TRBJ2-7; CDR3: CASRAGTGTGEQYF; DNA: TGTGCCAGCAGAGCCGGGACAGGGACTGGGGAGCAGTACTTC
size: NA; D: NA; V: TRBV7-2; J: TRBJ2-2; CDR3: CASRPTGTGELFF; DNA: TGTGCCAGCAGACCGACTGGGACCGGGGAGCTGTTTTTT
size: once; D: TRBD1; V: TRBV7-2; J: TRBJ2-4; CDR3: CASSLWSGGFAKNIQYF; DNA: TGTGCCAGCAGCTTATGGTCAGGGGGCTTTGCCAAAAACATTCAGTACTTC
size: NA; D: TRBD1; V: TRBV9; J: TRBJ2-3; CDR3: CASSVFPGQGYTDTQYF; DNA: TGTGCCAGCAGCGTATTCCCGGGACAGGGATACACAGATACGCAGTATTTT
size: NA; D: NA; V: TRBV19; J: TRBJ2-5; CDR3: CASSRTVQETQYF; DNA: TGTGCCAGTAGTAGGACAGTTCAAGAGACCCAGTACTTC
size: NA; D: NA; V: TRBV4-3; J: TRBJ1-2; CDR3: CASSQVSAGGYTF; DNA: TGCGCCAGCAGCCAAGTTTCCGCGGGCGGCTACACCTTC
size: NA; D: NA; V: TRBV4-1; J: TRBJ1-5; CDR3: CASSQVPVQQPQHF; DNA: TGCGCCAGCAGCCAAGTCCCGGTCCAACAGCCCCAGCATTTT
size: NA; D: TRBD2; V: TRBV6-6; J: TRBJ2-7; CDR3: CASSLPSSGSYEQYF; DNA: TGTGCCAGCAGCCTACCGTCTAGCGGATCCTACGAGCAGTACTTC
size: NA; D: TRBD1; V: TRBV7-6; J: TRBJ2-6; CDR3: CASSQDRPSGANVLTF; DNA: TGTGCCAGCAGCCAGGACAGGCCCTCTGGGGCCAACGTCCTGACTTTC
size: few; D: TRBD2; V: TRBV15; J: TRBJ2-1; CDR3: CATSRDSHSGRGNEQFF; DNA: TGTGCCACCAGCAGAGACTCCCACAGCGGGAGGGGCAATGAGCAGTTCTTC
size: few; D: NA; V: TRBV15; J: TRBJ2-7; CDR3: CATSRDLPPSTGSSYEQYF; DNA: TGTGCCACCAGCAGAGACTTACCACCCTCGACTGGAAGCTCCTACGAGCAGTACTTC
size: NA; D: NA; V: TRBV7-3; J: TRBJ2-7; CDR3: CASSLGGLTYEQYF; DNA: TGTGCCAGCAGCTTAGGGGGACTTACCTACGAGCAGTACTTC
size: NA; D: TRBD1; V: TRBV6-1; J: TRBJ1-5; CDR3: CASSEAGDRAQHF; DNA: TGTGCCAGCAGTGAAGCGGGGGACAGGGCCCAGCATTTT
size: once; D: TRBD2; V: TRBV5-4; J: TRBJ2-3; CDR3: CASSLQLAGGDTQYF; DNA: TGTGCCAGCAGCTTGCAACTAGCGGGTGGCGATACGCAGTATTTT
size: once; D: TRBD1; V: TRBV27; J: TRBJ2-5; CDR3: CASSLGQGRAETQYF; DNA: TGTGCCAGCAGTTTGGGACAGGGCCGCGCCGAGACCCAGTACTTC
size: NA; D: NA; V: TRBV10-3; J: TRBJ1-2; CDR3: CAIRSSDMDYGYTF; DNA: TGTGCCATCAGGTCCTCAGACATGGACTATGGCTACACCTTC
size: NA; D: TRBD1; V: TRBV7-2; J: TRBJ1-5; CDR3: CASSLGQGFNQPQHF; DNA: TGTGCCAGCAGCTTAGGACAGGGGTTCAATCAGCCCCAGCATTTT
size: few; D: TRBD2; V: TRBV7-9; J: TRBJ2-3; CDR3: CASSSPRGGGTDTQYF; DNA: TGTGCCAGCAGCTCTCCCCGCGGGGGGGGCACAGATACGCAGTATTTT
size: NA; D: TRBD1; V: TRBV6-1; J: TRBJ1-2; CDR3: CASKKQGAGYGYTF; DNA: TGTGCCAGCAAAAAACAGGGGGCTGGCTATGGCTACACCTTC
size: NA; D: NA; V: TRBV5-8; J: TRBJ2-2; CDR3: CASRPVLAGTGELFF; DNA: TGTGCCAGCAGACCAGTTCTAGCTGGCACCGGGGAGCTGTTTTTT
size: NA; D: NA; V: TRBV5-6; J: TRBJ2-1; CDR3: CASSWDWSSYNEQFF; DNA: TGTGCCAGCAGTTGGGACTGGAGCTCCTACAATGAGCAGTTCTTC
size: NA; D: NA; V: TRBV15; J: TRBJ2-3; CDR3: CATSRERRGAGDTQYF; DNA: TGTGCCACCAGCAGAGAAAGGCGGGGAGCCGGAGATACGCAGTATTTT
size: few; D: TRBD2; V: TRBV5-1; J: TRBJ2-2; CDR3: CASSLKKTGGNTGELFF; DNA: TGCGCCAGCAGCTTGAAGAAGACGGGGGGGAACACCGGGGAGCTGTTTTTT
size: NA; D: NA; V: TRBV30; J: TRBJ2-1; CDR3: CAWSLGDSFSYNEQFF; DNA: TGTGCCTGGAGCCTCGGGGACTCCTTCTCCTACAATGAGCAGTTCTTC
size: NA; D: NA; V: TRBV2; J: TRBJ2-5; CDR3: CASEEEETQYF; DNA: TGTGCCAGCGAGGAAGAAGAGACCCAGTACTTC
size: NA; D: TRBD1; V: TRBV29-1; J: TRBJ1-1; CDR3: CSVENWGADRGNTEAFF; DNA: TGCAGCGTTGAAAATTGGGGAGCGGACAGGGGGAACACTGAAGCTTTCTTT
size: NA; D: TRBD1; V: TRBV10-2; J: TRBJ1-3; CDR3: CASSDPQGGGNTIYF; DNA: TGCGCCAGCAGTGATCCGCAGGGGGGAGGAAACACCATATATTTT
size: once; D: NA; V: TRBV7-2; J: TRBJ1-6; CDR3: CASSLVTANNSPLHF; DNA: TGTGCCAGCAGCTTAGTCACAGCTAATAATTCACCCCTCCACTTT
size: NA; D: TRBD2; V: TRBV7-2; J: TRBJ2-3; CDR3: CASSLIGGGPPDTQYF; DNA: TGTGCCAGCAGCTTAATTGGCGGGGGTCCTCCAGATACGCAGTATTTT
size: NA; D: TRBD1; V: TRBV4-1; J: TRBJ2-7; CDR3: CASSVSGTGKAYEQYF; DNA: TGCGCCAGCAGCGTATCCGGGACAGGTAAAGCCTACGAGCAGTACTTC
size: NA; D: TRBD2; V: TRBV4-1; J: TRBJ2-7; CDR3: CASSLDAGGVSYEQYF; DNA: TGCGCCAGCAGCCTCGATGCGGGGGGCGTTTCCTACGAGCAGTACTTC
size: NA; D: TRBD2; V: TRBV9; J: TRBJ2-2; CDR3: CASNREGGGPTGELFF; DNA: TGTGCCAGCAATCGGGAGGGGGGGGGCCCGACCGGGGAGCTGTTTTTT
size: NA; D: NA; V: TRBV27; J: TRBJ1-1; CDR3: CASSLTGRNTEAFF; DNA: TGTGCCAGCAGCCTGACAGGACGGAACACTGAAGCTTTCTTT
size: once; D: NA; V: TRBV4-1; J: TRBJ2-5; CDR3: CASSQLRDQETQYF; DNA: TGCGCCAGCAGCCAACTTCGAGACCAAGAGACCCAGTACTTC
size: NA; D: NA; V: TRBV9; J: TRBJ2-3; CDR3: CASSVGQNTDTQYF; DNA: TGTGCCAGCAGCGTAGGGCAGAACACAGATACGCAGTATTTT
size: once; D: NA; V: TRBV6-5; J: TRBJ1-3; CDR3: CASSSGIVSGNTIYF; DNA: TGTGCCAGCAGTTCAGGGATTGTCTCTGGAAACACCATATATTTT
size: NA; D: NA; V: TRBV14; J: TRBJ1-1; CDR3: CASSLPRINTEAFF; DNA: TGTGCCAGCAGCCTCCCCAGGATTAACACTGAAGCTTTCTTT
size: NA; D: TRBD1; V: TRBV27; J: TRBJ1-2; CDR3: CASSLTGGGGGYTF; DNA: TGTGCCAGCAGCCTAACAGGGGGTGGCGGGGGCTACACCTTC